These 7 T cell receptor beta chains share one sample of origin, sequenced in a study of OX40 agonist ivuxolimab in advanced cancers. Sequencing was performed with immunoSEQ multiplex PCR; in TCRdb, only in-frame clones are kept and a portion is missing. The table records 60,000 to 70,000 clones, around 90% of them present only once. Sequencing was performed on CD4+ or CD8+ T cells sorted from blood, taken in a trial of the OX40 agonist ivuxolimab. The receptors stem from an adult with an advanced solid tumor such as melanoma, head and neck, liver or kidney cancer.

The V and J genes are TRBV28 and TRBJ1-2, with no clear D. Trimming cost V 3 bases and J 7 bases, with 15 bases left between them. CDR3 length equals 14 residues. The V gene's germline CDR1 is MDHEN and CDR2 SYDVKM. CDR3 coding DNA: TGTGCCAGCAGTTTGCCTACCACCACGCCTGGCTACACCTTC. It codes for CASSLPTTTPGYTF.

This chain links TRBV6-5 with TRBJ1-3; tentatively, D is TRBD1 (6 bases). CDR1 and CDR2 (germline): MNHEY, SVGAGI. The CDR3 has 14 amino acids. V was trimmed by 2 bases and J by 4 bases, leaving 9 bases between them. In nucleotides, the CDR3 is TGTGCCAGCAGTTACCGTACAGGGGGAAACACCATATATTTT. Translation gives CASSYRTGGNTIYF.

This chain links TRBV19 with TRBJ2-3; TRBD1 agrees at 10 bases. J gave up 0 bases and V 6 bases, and 12 bases lay outside the gene matches. CDR1 is LNHDA, CDR2 SQIVND, per germline (reference sequence). The CDR3 spans 18 residues. The CDR3 region has the DNA TGTGCCAGTAGAGGGACAGGGGAATTTTCGGGGAGCACAGATACGCAGTATTTT. This gives the protein CASRGTGEFSGSTDTQYF.

V is TRBV5-1 and J is TRBJ2-7, with D possibly being TRBD2 (6 bases). The ends were cut back, 4 bases at V and 1 base at J, with 15 bases in the middle. The V gene's germline CDR1 is SGHRS and CDR2 YFSETQ. CDR3 length: 15 residues. The CDR3 sequence: CASSQGERASYEQYF. The CDR3 DNA reads as TGCGCCAGCAGCCAGGGCGAGCGGGCTTCCTACGAGCAGTACTTC.

V gene TRBV19 combines with J gene TRBJ2-7; 9 bases agree with TRBD1. The CDR3 runs 14 residues. Germline values: CDR1 LNHDA, CDR2 SQIVND (reference sequence). V trimming: 5 bases; J trimming: 7 bases; junction bases outside the gene matches: 9. In DNA form, the CDR3 reads TGTGCCAGTAGTGTCGGGACAGGGTTCGGGGAGCAGTACTTC. Encoded protein: CASSVGTGFGEQYF.

V gene TRBV19 combines with J gene TRBJ2-3; 7 bases agree with TRBD2. CDR1 LNHDA and CDR2 SQIVND come from the germline V gene (reference sequence). The junction had 18 bases not matched to a gene; V was cut back by 4 bases and J by 2 bases. The CDR3 runs 19 residues. In nucleotides, the CDR3 is TGTGCCAGTAGTAGAAATCCCCCTCCGACTAGCAGTAACACAGATACGCAGTATTTT. Its translation: CASSRNPPPTSSNTDTQYF.

The chain combines TRBV6-6 with TRBJ2-7; D unresolved. Germline V gene sequence: CDR1 MNHNY, CDR2 SVGAGI (reference sequence). Trimming removed 6 bases from V and 6 bases from J, with 9 bases in between. This CDR3 spans 11 amino acids. The CDR3 region is CASSHGLEQYF. In DNA, the CDR3 is TGTGCCAGCAGCCACGGGCTCGAGCAGTACTTC.